This T cell receptor (beta chain) was identified in a study of T and B cells in COVID-19 patients. TRB was amplified from approximately 250-500 ng of blood genomic DNA. The germline CDR1 and CDR2 sequences are MNHEY and SVGEGT. J lost 4 bases, V lost 0 bases, and 6 bases had no gene match. This CDR3 region has 16 residues. BIOMED2 TRB-A/B primer pools were used in multiplex TRB PCR. Using its own MiXCR run on the multiplex PCR reads, TCRdb lists one record per CDR3 protein. The repertoire includes more than 5,500 distinct CDR3 sequences, about a third of them detected once, and under 30% sits in the top ten.

The chain uses TRBV6-2 or TRBV6-3 and TRBJ2-7; TRBD1 agrees at 10 bases. What was sequenced was blood. The sequence derives from a human donor who had recovered from COVID-19. The CDR3, as DNA: TGTGCCAGCAGTTACTCGTTGGGACAGGGGTATTACGAGCAGTACTTC. Its translation is CASSYSLGQGYYEQYF.